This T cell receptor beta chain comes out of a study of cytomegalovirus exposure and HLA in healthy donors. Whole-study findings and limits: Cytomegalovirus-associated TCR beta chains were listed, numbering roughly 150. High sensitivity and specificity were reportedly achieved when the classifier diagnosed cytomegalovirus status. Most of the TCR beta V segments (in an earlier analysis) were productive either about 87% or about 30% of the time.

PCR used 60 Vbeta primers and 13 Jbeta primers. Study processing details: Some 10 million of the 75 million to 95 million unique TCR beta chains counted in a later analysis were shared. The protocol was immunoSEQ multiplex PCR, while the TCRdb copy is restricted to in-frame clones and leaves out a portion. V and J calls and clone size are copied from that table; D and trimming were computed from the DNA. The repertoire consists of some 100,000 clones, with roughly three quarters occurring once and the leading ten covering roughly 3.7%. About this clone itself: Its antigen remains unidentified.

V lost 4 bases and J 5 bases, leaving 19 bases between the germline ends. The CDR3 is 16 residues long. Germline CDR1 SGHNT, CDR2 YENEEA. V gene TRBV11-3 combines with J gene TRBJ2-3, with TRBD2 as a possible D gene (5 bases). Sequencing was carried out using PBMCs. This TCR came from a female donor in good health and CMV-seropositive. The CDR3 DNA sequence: TGTGCCAGCAGCTCCCAAGGCAACGCACGGGGAGATACGCAGTATTTT. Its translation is CASSSQGNARGDTQYF. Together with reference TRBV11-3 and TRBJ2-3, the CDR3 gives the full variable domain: EAGVVQSPRYKIIEKKQPVAFWCNPISGHNTLYWYLQNLGQGPELLIRYENEEAVDDSQLPKDRFSAERLKGVDSTLKIQPAELGDSAVYLCASSSQGNARGDTQYFGPGTRLTVL.